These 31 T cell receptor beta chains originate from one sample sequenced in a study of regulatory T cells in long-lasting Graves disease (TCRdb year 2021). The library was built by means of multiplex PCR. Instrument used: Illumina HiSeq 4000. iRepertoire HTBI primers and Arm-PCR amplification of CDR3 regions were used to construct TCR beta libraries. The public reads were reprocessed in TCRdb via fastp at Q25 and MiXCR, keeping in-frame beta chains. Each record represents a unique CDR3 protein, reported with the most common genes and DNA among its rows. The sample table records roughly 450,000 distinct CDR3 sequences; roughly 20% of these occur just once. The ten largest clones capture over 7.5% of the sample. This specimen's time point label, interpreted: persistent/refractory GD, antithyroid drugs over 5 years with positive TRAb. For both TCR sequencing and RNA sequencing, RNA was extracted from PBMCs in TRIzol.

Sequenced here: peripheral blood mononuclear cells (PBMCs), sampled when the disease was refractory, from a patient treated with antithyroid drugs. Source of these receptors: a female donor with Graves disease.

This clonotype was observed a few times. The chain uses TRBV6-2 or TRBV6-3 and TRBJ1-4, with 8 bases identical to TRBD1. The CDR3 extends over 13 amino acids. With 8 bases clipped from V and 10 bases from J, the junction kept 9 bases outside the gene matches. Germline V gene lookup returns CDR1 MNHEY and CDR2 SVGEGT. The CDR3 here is CASQTGAQRKLFF. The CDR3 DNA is TGTGCCAGCCAGACAGGGGCCCAGCGAAAACTGTTTTTT.

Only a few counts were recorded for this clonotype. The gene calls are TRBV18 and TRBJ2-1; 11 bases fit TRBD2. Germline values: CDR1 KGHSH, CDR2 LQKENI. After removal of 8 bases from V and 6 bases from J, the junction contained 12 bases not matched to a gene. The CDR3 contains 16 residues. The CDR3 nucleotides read TGTGCCAGCCACCGACCCTTGGGGACTAGCGGCAATGAGCAGTTCTTC. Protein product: CASHRPLGTSGNEQFF.

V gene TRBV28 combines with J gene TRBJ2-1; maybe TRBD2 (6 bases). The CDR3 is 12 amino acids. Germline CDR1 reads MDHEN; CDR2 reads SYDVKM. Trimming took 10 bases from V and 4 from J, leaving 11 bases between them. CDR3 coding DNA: TGTGCCACGCGGGAAGGGTACAATGAGCAGTTCTTC. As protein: CATREGYNEQFF.

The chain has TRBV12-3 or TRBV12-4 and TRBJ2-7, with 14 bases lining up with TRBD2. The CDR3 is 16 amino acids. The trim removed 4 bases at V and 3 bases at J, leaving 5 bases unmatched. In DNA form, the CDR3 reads TGTGCCAGCAGTTCCGGGACTAGCGGGGGAAACTACGAGCAGTACTTC. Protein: CASSSGTSGGNYEQYF.

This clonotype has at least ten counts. The CDR3 here is CASSYSHGQETQYF. The DNA for the CDR3 is TGTGCCAGCAGTTACTCTCACGGCCAAGAGACCCAGTACTTC. J is TRBJ2-5 and V is TRBV6-9; D gene unclear. Trimming removed 3 bases from V and 1 base from J, with 9 bases in between. This CDR3 contains 14 residues. Germline lookup yields CDR1 MNHGY and CDR2 SVAAGI.

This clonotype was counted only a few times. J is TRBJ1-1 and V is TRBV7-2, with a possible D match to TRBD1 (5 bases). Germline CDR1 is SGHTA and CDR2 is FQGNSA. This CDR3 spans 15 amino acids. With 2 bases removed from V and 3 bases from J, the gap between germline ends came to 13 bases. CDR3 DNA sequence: TGTGCCAGCAGCTTATTCGGGGGGACCTACACTGAAGCTTTCTTT. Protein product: CASSLFGGTYTEAFF.

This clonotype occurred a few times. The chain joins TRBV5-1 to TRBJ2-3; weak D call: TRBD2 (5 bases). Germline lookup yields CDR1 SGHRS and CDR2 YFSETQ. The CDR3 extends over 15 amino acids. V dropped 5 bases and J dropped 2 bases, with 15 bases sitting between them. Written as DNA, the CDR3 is TGCGCCAGCAGGAATCAGACTATTCCCACAGATACGCAGTATTTT. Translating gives CASRNQTIPTDTQYF.

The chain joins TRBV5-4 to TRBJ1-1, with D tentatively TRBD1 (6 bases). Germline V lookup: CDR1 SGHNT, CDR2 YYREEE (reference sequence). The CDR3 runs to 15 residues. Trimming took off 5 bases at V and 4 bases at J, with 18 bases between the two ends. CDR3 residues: CASSYSGWTATEAFF. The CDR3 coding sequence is TGTGCCAGCAGTTACTCCGGCTGGACAGCCACTGAAGCTTTCTTT.

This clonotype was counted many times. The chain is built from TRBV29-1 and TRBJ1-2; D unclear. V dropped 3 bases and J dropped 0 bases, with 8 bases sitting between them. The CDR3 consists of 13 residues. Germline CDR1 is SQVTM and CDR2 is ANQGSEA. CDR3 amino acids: CSVEAETNYGYTF. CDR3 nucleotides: TGCAGCGTTGAGGCGGAGACTAACTATGGCTACACCTTC.

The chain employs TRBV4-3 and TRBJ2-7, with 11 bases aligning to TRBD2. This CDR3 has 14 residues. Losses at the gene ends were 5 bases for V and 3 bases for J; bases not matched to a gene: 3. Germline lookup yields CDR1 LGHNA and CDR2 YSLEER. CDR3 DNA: TGCGCCAGCAGCACTAGCGGGGGATACTACGAGCAGTACTTC. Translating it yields CASSTSGGYYEQYF.

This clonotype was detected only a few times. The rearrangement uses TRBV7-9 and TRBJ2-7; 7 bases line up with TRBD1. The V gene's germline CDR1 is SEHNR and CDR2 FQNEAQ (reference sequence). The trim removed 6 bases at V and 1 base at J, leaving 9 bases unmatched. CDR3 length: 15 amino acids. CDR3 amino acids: CASRGKQGDSYEQYF. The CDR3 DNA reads TGTGCCAGCAGAGGAAAGCAGGGGGATTCCTACGAGCAGTACTTC. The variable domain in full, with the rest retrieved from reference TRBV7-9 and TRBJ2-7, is DTGVSQNPRHKITKRGQNVTFRCDPISEHNRLYWYRQTLGQGPEFLTYFQNEAQLEKSRLLSDRFSAERPKGSFSTLEIQRTEQGDSAMYLCASRGKQGDSYEQYFGPGTRLTVT.

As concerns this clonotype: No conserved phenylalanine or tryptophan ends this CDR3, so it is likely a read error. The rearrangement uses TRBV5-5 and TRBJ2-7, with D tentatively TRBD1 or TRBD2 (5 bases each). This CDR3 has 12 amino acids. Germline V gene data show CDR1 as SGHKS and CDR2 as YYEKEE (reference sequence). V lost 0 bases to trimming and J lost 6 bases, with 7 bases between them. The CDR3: CASSLDGGEQYL. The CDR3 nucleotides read TGTGCCAGCAGCTTGGATGGGGGCGAGCAGTACCTC.

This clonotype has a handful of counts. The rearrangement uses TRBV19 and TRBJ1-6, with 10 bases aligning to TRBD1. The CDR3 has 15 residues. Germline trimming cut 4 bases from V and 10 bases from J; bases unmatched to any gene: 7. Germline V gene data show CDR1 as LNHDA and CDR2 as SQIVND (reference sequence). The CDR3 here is CASSTTGGVRSPLHF. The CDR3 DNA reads TGTGCCAGTAGTACGACAGGGGGCGTGAGGTCACCCCTCCACTTT.

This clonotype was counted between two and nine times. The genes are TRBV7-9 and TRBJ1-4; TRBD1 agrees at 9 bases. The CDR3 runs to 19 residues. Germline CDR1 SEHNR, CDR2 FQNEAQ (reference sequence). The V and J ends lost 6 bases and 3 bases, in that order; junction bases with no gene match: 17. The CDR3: CASRSPGTGIFPANEKLFF. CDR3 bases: TGTGCCAGCAGGTCCCCGGGGACAGGGATATTCCCAGCTAATGAAAAACTGTTTTTT.

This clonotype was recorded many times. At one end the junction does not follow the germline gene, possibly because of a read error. Here the CDR3 reads CGGPHQYF. Written as DNA, the CDR3 is TGCGGTGGGCCTCATCAGTACTTC. The chain has TRBV11-3 and TRBJ2-4; D remains unclear. Germline values: CDR1 SGHNT, CDR2 YENEEA. CDR3 length: 8 amino acids.

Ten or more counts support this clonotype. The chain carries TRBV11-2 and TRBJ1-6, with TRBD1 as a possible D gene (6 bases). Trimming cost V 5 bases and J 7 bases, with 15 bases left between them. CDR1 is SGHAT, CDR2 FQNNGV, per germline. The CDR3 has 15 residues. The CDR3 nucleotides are TGTGCCAGCAGCCGTCTGGGGGGCGCCAATTCACCCCTCCACTTT. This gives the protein CASSRLGGANSPLHF.

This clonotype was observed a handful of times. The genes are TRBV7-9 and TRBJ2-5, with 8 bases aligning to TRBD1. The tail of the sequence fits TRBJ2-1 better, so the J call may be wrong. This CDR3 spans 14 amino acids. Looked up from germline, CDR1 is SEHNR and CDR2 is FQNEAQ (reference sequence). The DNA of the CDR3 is TGTGCCAGCAGCTCCACGGACAGGGTCAATGAGCAGTTCTTC. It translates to CASSSTDRVNEQFF.

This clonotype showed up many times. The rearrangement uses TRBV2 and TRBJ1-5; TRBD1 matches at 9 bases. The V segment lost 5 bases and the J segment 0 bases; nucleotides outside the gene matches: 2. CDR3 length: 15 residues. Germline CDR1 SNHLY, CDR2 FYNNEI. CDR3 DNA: TGTGCCAGCAGTCAGACAGGGGGTAGCAATCAGCCCCAGCATTTT. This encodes CASSQTGGSNQPQHF.

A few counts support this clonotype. In DNA, the CDR3 is TGTGCCTGGAGAGACCCGGCGGGGAAACAGCGTAACACTGAAGCTTTCTTT. Encoded protein: CAWRDPAGKQRNTEAFF. The chain has TRBV30 and TRBJ1-1; no reliable D call. Per germline, CDR1 GTSNPN and CDR2 SVGIG (reference sequence). This CDR3 region has 17 residues. Deletions cut 3 bases from V and 2 bases from J, with 22 bases between.

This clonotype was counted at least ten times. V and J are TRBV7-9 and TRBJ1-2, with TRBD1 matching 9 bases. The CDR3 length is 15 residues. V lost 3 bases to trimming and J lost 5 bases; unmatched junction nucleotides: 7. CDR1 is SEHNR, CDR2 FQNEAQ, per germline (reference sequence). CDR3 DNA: TGTGCCAGCAGCTTTCCCGGGACAGGGACGTATGGCTACACCTTC. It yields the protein CASSFPGTGTYGYTF.

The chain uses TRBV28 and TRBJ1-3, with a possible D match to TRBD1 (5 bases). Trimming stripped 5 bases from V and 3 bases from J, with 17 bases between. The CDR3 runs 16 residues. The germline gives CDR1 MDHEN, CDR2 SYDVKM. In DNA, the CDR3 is TGTGCCAGCAGTAGCGCAGGGAAAGAAGGTGGAAACACCATATATTTT. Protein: CASSSAGKEGGNTIYF.

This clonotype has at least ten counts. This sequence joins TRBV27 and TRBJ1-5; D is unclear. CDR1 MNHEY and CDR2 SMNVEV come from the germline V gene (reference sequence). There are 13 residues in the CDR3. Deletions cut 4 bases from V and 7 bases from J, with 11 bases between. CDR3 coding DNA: TGTGCCAGCAGTTACGGATCTAGCCAGCCCCAGCATTTT. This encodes CASSYGSSQPQHF.

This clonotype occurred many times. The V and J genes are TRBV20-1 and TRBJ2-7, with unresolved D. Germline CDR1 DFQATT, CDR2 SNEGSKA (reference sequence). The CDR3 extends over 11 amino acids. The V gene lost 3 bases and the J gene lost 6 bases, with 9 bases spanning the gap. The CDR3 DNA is TGCAGTGCTAGTTCCCTGGCCGAGCAGTACTTC. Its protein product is CSASSLAEQYF.

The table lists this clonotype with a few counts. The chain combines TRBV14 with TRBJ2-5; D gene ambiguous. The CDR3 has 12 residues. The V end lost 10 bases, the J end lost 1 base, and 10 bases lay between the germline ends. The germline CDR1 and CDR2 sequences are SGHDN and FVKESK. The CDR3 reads CANPRLQETQYF. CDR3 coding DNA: TGTGCCAACCCTCGACTCCAAGAGACCCAGTACTTC.

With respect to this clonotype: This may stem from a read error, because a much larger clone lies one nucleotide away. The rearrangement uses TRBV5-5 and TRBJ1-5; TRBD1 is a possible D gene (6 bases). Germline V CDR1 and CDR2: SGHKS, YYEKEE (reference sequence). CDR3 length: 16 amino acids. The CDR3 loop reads CAGSLQGGHSNQPQHF. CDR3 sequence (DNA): TGTGCCGGCAGCTTACAGGGCGGTCATAGCAATCAGCCCCAGCATTTT.

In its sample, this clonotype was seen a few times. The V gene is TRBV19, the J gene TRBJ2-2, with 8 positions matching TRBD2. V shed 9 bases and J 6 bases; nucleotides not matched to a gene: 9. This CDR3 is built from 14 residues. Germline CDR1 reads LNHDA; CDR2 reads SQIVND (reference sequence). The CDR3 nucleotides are TGTGCCAGCCACTTTCCGGGGGGGCCCGGGGAGCTGTTTTTT. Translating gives CASHFPGGPGELFF.

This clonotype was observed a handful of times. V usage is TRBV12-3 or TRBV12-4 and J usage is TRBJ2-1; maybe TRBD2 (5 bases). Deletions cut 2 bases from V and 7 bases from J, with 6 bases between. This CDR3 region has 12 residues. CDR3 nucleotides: TGTGCCAGCAGTTTACCGGGAAATGAGCAGTTCTTC. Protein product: CASSLPGNEQFF.

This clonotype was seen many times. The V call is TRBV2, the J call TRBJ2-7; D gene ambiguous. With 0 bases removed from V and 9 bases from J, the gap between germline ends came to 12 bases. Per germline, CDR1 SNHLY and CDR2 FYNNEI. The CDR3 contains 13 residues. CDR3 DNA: TGTGCCAGCAGTGAAGCGCACGGGCCATGGCAGTACTTC. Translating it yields CASSEAHGPWQYF.

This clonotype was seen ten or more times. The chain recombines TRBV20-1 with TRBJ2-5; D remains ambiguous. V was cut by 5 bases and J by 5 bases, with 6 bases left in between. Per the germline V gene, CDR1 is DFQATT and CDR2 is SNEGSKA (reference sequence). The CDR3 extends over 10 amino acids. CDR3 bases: TGCAGTGCTCCCTCGGAGACCCAGTACTTC. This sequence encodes CSAPSETQYF.

CDR3 DNA sequence: TGTGCCACCTCAAACCGGGACACCAACTACGAGCAGTACTTC. It is translated as CATSNRDTNYEQYF. This chain uses TRBV10-3 with TRBJ2-7; tentatively, D is TRBD1 (6 bases). CDR3 length: 14 residues. Germline lookup yields CDR1 ENHRY and CDR2 SYGVKD. With 10 bases removed from V and 3 bases from J, the gap between germline ends came to 19 bases.

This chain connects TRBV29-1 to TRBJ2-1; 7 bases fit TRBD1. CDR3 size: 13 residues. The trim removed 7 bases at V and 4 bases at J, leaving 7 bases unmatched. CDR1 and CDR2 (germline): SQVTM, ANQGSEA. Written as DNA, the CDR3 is TGCAGCGCTCCGGGACAGATTTACAATGAGCAGTTCTTC. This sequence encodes CSAPGQIYNEQFF.